The clone carrying this T cell receptor (beta chain) appeared a few times. Its antigen is not identified. Amplification used 60 Vbeta primers and 13 Jbeta primers. TCRdb's copy holds only in-frame clones and misses some; the assay was immunoSEQ multiplex PCR. Of approximately 110,000 clones listed, less than 80% are singletons. This sample is part of a study of cytomegalovirus exposure and HLA in healthy donors. Overall study findings and caveats: Researchers had no immune exposure information except CMV serostatus available. The study carried out a later analysis of TCR beta sequences. It associated some 15,000 of them with specific HLA alleles at a false discovery rate of 0.05. There were fewer than 200 TCR beta chains listed as cytomegalovirus-associated.

Between the trimmed V and J ends, which lost 6 bases and 10 bases, there was a span of 6 bases. Germline CDR1 reads MNHNS; CDR2 reads SASEGT. The CDR3 runs 10 residues. Everyone who donated was a healthy bone marrow donor. Sample: PBMCs. This rearrangement joins TRBV6-1 to TRBJ1-4; D gene ambiguous. The sequence derives from a woman in her thirties in good health and CMV-seronegative. The CDR3 DNA reads as TGTGCCAGCAGGTCGGGAAAACTGTTTTTT. This gives the protein CASRSGKLFF.